Included here is one T cell receptor (beta chain) sequence, with context. This sample was taken from a study of shared T cell receptors in the human thymus. The length of the CDR3 is 16 residues. Repertoires were generated with immunoSEQ multiplex PCR, while TCRdb's copy carries only in-frame clones and drops some. Altogether 540,000 or so clones are present, around 78% being singletons, with the ten largest covering around 0.012%. These data are also associated with another study on human thymus T cells. This second report adds: The study used thymus tissue resected during corrective heart surgery. Highly overlapping thymic repertoires in unrelated individuals were reported by related research.

Sequenced sample: thymocytes. The chain joins TRBV21-1 to TRBJ2-7; TRBD1 is the table's D call, not checked against the DNA. TRBV21-1 counts as a pseudogene. This clonotype originated in a boy younger than two with a congenital heart defect. CDR3 coding DNA: TGTGCCAGCATGGGGAACAGGGGGGAAAAACACTACGAGCAGTACTTC. It encodes CASMGNRGEKHYEQYF.